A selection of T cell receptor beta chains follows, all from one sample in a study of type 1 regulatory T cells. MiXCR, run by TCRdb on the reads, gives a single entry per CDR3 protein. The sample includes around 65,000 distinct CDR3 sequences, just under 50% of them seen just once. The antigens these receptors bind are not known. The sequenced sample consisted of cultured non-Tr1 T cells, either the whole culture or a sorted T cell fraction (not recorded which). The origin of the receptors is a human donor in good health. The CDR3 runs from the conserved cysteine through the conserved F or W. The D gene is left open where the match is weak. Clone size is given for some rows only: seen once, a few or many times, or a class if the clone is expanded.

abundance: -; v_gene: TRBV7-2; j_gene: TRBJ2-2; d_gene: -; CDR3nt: TGTGCCAGCAGCCCCGATAGACCTTTGAACACCGGGGAGCTGTTTTTT; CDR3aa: CASSPDRPLNTGELFF
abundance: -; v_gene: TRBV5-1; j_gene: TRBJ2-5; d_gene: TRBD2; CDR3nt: TGCGCCAGCAGCGGAAGAGGGACCGGCGGGGGAGAGACCCAGTACTTC; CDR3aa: CASSGRGTGGGETQYF
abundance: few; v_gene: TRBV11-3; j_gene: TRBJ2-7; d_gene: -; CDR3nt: TGTGCCAGCAGAGAGGGGTTCGGGGAGCAGTACTTC; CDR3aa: CASREGFGEQYF
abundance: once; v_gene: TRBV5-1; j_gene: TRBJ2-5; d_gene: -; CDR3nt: TGCGCCAGCAGCTCCGTGGACGGTCAAGAGACCCAGTACTTC; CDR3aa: CASSSVDGQETQYF
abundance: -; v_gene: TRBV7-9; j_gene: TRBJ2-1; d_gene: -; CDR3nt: TGTGCCAGCAGCCAATGGCGTGCCTCCTACAATGAGCAGTTCTTC; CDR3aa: CASSQWRASYNEQFF
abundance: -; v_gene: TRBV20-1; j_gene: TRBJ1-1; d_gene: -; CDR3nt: TGCAGTGCCCTTCGGGACGTAAACACTGAAGCTTTCTTT; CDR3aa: CSALRDVNTEAFF
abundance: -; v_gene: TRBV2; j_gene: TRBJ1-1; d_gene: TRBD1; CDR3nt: TGTGCCAGCACATCCCAGGGGGCGCAAACTGAAGCTTTCTTT; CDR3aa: CASTSQGAQTEAFF
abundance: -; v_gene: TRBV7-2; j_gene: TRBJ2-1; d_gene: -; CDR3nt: TGTGCCAGCAGCTTAGGAGCCGCTAGTCACAATGAGCGGTTCTTC; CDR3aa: CASSLGAASHNERFF
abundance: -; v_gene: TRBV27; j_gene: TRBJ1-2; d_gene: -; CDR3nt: TGTGCCAGCAGTTTATACGGGGGGAGGCAAGGCTACACCTTC; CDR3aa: CASSLYGGRQGYTF
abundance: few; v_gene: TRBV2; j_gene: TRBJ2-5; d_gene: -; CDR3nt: TGTGCCAGCAGTGAAGCGCGAGGGGCTAGCCAAGAGACCCAGTACTTC; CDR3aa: CASSEARGASQETQYF
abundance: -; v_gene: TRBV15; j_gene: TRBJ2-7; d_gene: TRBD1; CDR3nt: TGTGCCACCAGCAGCCCAGGGGGATCCCACGAGCAGTACTTC; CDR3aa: CATSSPGGSHEQYF
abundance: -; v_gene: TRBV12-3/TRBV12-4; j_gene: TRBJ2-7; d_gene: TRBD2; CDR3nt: TGTGCCAGCAACCGAGCGGGGGGGCCGGGGGAGCAGTACTTC; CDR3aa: CASNRAGGPGEQYF
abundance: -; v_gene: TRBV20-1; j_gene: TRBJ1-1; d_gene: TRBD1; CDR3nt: TGCAGTGCTAGAGCGGGGGAAAGCCCCGGACAGGGTATTCTCTGG; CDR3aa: CSARAGESPGQGILW
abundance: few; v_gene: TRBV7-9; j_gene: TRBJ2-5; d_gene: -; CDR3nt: TGTGCCAGCAGCTTAGTGGCGGGGTCCTACCAAGAGACCCAGTACTTC; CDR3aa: CASSLVAGSYQETQYF
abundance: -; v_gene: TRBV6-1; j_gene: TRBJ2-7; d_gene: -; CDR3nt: TGTGCCAGCAGTGAGTCAAATATAGGGCAGTACTTC; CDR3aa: CASSESNIGQYF
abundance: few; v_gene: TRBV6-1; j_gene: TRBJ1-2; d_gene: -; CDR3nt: TGTGCCAGCAGTGAAGACGGCTACACCTTC; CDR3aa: CASSEDGYTF
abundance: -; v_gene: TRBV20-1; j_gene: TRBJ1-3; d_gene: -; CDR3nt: TGCAGTGCTAGAGATTCTGGAAATCCTGGAAACACCATATATTTT; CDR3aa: CSARDSGNPGNTIYF
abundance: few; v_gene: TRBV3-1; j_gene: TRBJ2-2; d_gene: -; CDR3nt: TGTGCCAGCAGACAACAGGGACTGGGGGAGCTGTTTTTT; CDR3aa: CASRQQGLGELFF
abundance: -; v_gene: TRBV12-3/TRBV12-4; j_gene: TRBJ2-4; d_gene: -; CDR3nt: TGTGCCAGCAGTGGACAGTCCAAAAACATTCAGTACTTC; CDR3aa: CASSGQSKNIQYF
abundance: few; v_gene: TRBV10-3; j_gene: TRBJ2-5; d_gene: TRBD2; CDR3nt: TGTGCCATCAGTGAGGGGACTAGCGGGGGCCTCCAAGAGACCCAGTACTTC; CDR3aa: CAISEGTSGGLQETQYF
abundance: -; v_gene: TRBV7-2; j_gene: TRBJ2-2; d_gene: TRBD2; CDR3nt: TGTGCCAGCAGCTCCCGGGGCGGGGGGGGCACCGGGGAGCTGTTTTTT; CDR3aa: CASSSRGGGGTGELFF
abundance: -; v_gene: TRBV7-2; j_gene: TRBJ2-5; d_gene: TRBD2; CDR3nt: TGTGCCAGCAGCTTAGCTATTACTAGCGGGGGGAAAGAGACCCAGTACTTC; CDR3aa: CASSLAITSGGKETQYF
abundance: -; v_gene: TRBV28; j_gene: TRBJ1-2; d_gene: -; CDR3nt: TGTGCCAGCAGCTCCCCTCCTCTGGACTACACCTTC; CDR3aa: CASSSPPLDYTF